The T cell receptor beta chain described here comes from a study of control samples from healthy donors and cancer patients (dated by TCRdb to the early 2020s). Library preparation was by the immunoSEQ multiplex PCR assay. As stored in TCRdb, this immuneACCESS dataset retains in-frame rearrangements with V and J assigned. A fraction of the clones does not appear; measured against another copy, unresolved V genes explain less than half of the discrepancy, and the remainder lacks a known reason. Counted in this sample were under 80,000 clones; less than 95% of them appeared once. Around 6.5% of the sample is taken by the ten largest. This clone has just one count. Its antigen remains undetermined. The sample holds no much larger clone one base away, and base qualities are not on file. V gives up 1 base and J gives up 10 bases, and the segment between their germline ends measures 11 bases. Sequences SGHTA (CDR1) and FQGTGA (CDR2) are obtained from the germline V gene. The CDR3, cysteine through phenylalanine, is 14 amino acids long. Only the CDR3 DNA stays, 42 bases, in frame from base 1.

This TCR was recovered from a woman in her forties in good health. The sample comprised blood. The V and J segments used are TRBV7-3 and TRBJ1-6, with TRBD1 tentatively as D gene (5 bases match). The DNA sequence is TGTGCCAGCAGCTTAAACGGGGCTAGGTCACCCCTCCACTTT. Its protein product is CASSLNGARSPLHF.